This T cell receptor beta chain came from a study of blood T cell repertoires in COVID-19. Study-level background: The United States, Italy and Spain provided the acute and convalescent COVID-19 samples. PBMCs, B-cell-depleted T cells, or T cells provided the cDNA or gDNA that made up the material.

Profiling relied on immunoSEQ multiplex PCR, and the TCRdb table lists in-frame clones only, not all of them. Of roughly 100,000 clones in the sample, roughly four fifths were seen once. This clone was counted ten times or more. Sequencing used peripheral blood. The sequence was obtained from a woman between 65 and 79 years old with acute or convalescent COVID-19.

DNA for the CDR3: TGTGCCAGCAGCCGCCAGGGGGGTGGATTGAACACTGAAGCTTTCTTT. It specifies CASSRQGGGLNTEAFF. The chain carries TRBV7-9 and TRBJ1-1, with 7 bases aligning to TRBD1. The CDR3 sequence is 16 residues long. Germline trimming cut 5 bases from V and 0 bases from J; bases unmatched to any gene: 9. Germline CDR1 is SEHNR and CDR2 is FQNEAQ (reference sequence).